These 23 T cell receptor beta chains came from one sample sequenced in a study of blood T cells in healthy people across ages. The use of a sample-barcoded 5' primer and a J-beta primer mix characterized a second PCR of roughly 6 to 12 cycles. Each CDR3 protein is one row after TCRdb ran MiXCR on the 5' RACE reads. Of fewer than 2,000,000 distinct CDR3 sequences in the sample, roughly 30% are singletons; the top ten hold 11%. Sequenced material: blood. The receptors were gathered from a woman aged 25 to 39 in good health.

This clonotype occurred a few times. This sequence joins TRBV3-1 and TRBJ1-2; possibly TRBD1 for D (6 bases). This CDR3 region has 12 residues. Looked up from germline, CDR1 is LGHDT and CDR2 is YNNKEL (reference sequence). Trimming cost V 0 bases and J 12 bases, with 11 bases left between them. CDR3 loop: CASSQDTGRHTF. The CDR3 DNA reads as TGTGCCAGCAGCCAAGATACAGGGAGGCACACCTTC.

This clonotype came up a few times. In DNA form, the CDR3 reads TGCAGTGCTAGTGACGGGGGTAGCAATCAGCCCCAGCATTTT. It yields the protein CSASDGGSNQPQHF. The gene calls are TRBV20-1 and TRBJ1-5, with a weak D call TRBD1 (5 bases). This CDR3 is built from 14 residues. CDR1 and CDR2 from the germline V gene are DFQATT and SNEGSKA (reference sequence). V lost 3 bases, J lost 0 bases, and 9 bases lay in between.

V and J are TRBV10-3 and TRBJ2-3; 8 nucleotides align to TRBD2. The CDR3 has 13 amino acids. V shed 3 bases and J 8 bases; nucleotides not matched to a gene: 4. From germline, CDR1 is ENHRY and CDR2 SYGVKD. Here the CDR3 DNA reads TGTGCCATCAGTGACTTTCGGGAGGGTACGCAGTATTTT. It translates to CAISDFREGTQYF.

The gene calls are TRBV12-3 or TRBV12-4 and TRBJ2-1; 7 nucleotides align to TRBD2. The CDR3 is made up of 16 amino acids. Trimming cost V 8 bases and J 0 bases; bases outside gene matches: 10. The CDR3 loop reads CASESAGTYSYNEQFF. CDR3 DNA sequence: TGTGCCAGCGAATCAGCGGGAACCTACTCCTACAATGAGCAGTTCTTC.

This chain uses TRBV30 with TRBJ2-7; 11 nucleotides match TRBD2. Trimming removed 2 bases from V and 11 bases from J; junction bases left unmatched: 14. The CDR3 is 15 residues long. Germline V gives CDR1 GTSNPN, CDR2 SVGIG (reference sequence). The CDR3, as DNA: TGTGCCTGGAGTAGTCCGATAGCGGGGGGGTTTCGGGAGTACTTC. Translating it yields CAWSSPIAGGFREYF.

This chain joins TRBV20-1 and TRBJ2-1, with 9 nucleotides matching TRBD1. Germline assignment: CDR1 DFQATT and CDR2 SNEGSKA (reference sequence). This CDR3 spans 16 amino acids. The trim removed 2 bases at V and 8 bases at J, leaving 13 bases unmatched. As DNA, the CDR3 is TGCAGTGCTAGACCCCTACCGGGACAGGGCAGTGATGAGCAGTTCTTC. It yields the protein CSARPLPGQGSDEQFF.

This clonotype was seen only a few times. This sequence joins TRBV20-1 and TRBJ2-3; 8 nucleotides line up with TRBD1. The CDR3 runs 16 residues. Germline CDR1 reads DFQATT; CDR2 reads SNEGSKA (reference sequence). Losses at the gene ends were 0 bases for V and 4 bases for J; bases not matched to a gene: 9. The CDR3 DNA follows: TGCAGTGCTAGAGATCCGCAGGGGGCTACCCCAGATACGCAGTATTTT. Translation gives CSARDPQGATPDTQYF.

V and J are TRBV6-1 and TRBJ1-1; TRBD1 matches 10 bases. The CDR3 runs 15 residues. Unmatched junction bases numbered 11, after V lost 7 bases and J lost 6 bases. Germline CDR1 reads MNHNS; CDR2 reads SASEGT. The CDR3: CASIRDRGGWSEAFF. The CDR3 DNA reads as TGTGCCAGCATCCGGGACAGGGGAGGTTGGTCTGAAGCTTTCTTT.

The rearrangement uses TRBV20-1 and TRBJ2-7; 9 nucleotides agree with TRBD2. The CDR3 spans 13 residues. CDR1 is DFQATT, CDR2 SNEGSKA, per germline (reference sequence). V lost 5 bases and J lost 2; bases outside the gene matches: 4. The CDR3 bases are TGCAGTGCTGTGACTAGCGGACCCTACGAGCAGTACTTC. Protein product: CSAVTSGPYEQYF.

The V and J genes are TRBV7-2 and TRBJ1-6; D is unresolved. The germline V gene encodes CDR1 SGHTA and CDR2 FQGNSA. The CDR3 length is 14 residues. With 5 bases removed from V and 10 bases from J, the gap between germline ends came to 15 bases. CDR3 bases: TGTGCCAGCAGCCGCGACTTACCTAGGTCACCCCTCCACTTT. Translating it yields CASSRDLPRSPLHF.

In this sample, this clonotype turned up a few times. J is TRBJ2-3 and V is TRBV7-6; 12 nucleotides align to TRBD2. The CDR3 consists of 17 residues. Germline values: CDR1 SGHVS, CDR2 FNYEAQ. V dropped 1 base and J dropped 5; count of bases not matched to a gene: 7. The CDR3 coding sequence is TGTGCCAGCAGCTTAGTGGCTAGCGGGGGGGTCCGAGATACGCAGTATTTT. Translating it yields CASSLVASGGVRDTQYF. The variable domain in full, with the rest retrieved from reference TRBV7-6 and TRBJ2-3, is GAGVSQSPRYKVTKRGQDVALRCDPISGHVSLYWYRQALGQGPEFLTYFNYEAQQDKSGLPNDRFSAERPEGSISTLTIQRTEQRDSAMYRCASSLVASGGVRDTQYFGPGTRLTVL.

V gene TRBV20-1 combines with J gene TRBJ1-5, with D uncertain. V was pared by 2 bases and J by 1 base, with 12 bases between. CDR1 is DFQATT and CDR2 is SNEGSKA in the germline V gene (reference sequence). The CDR3 covers 15 residues. The CDR3 nucleotides are TGCAGTGCTAGACCGGGATACGGGAGCAATCAGCCCCAGCATTTT. Protein sequence: CSARPGYGSNQPQHF.

The J gene is TRBJ2-6, the V gene TRBV6-4; D gene unclear. The length of the CDR3 is 14 residues. Germline CDR1 MRHNA, CDR2 SNTAGT. V shed 0 bases and J shed 2 bases, with 2 bases lying between them. This CDR3 is CASSDSAGANVLTF. CDR3 in DNA: TGTGCCAGCAGTGACTCGGCTGGGGCCAACGTCCTGACTTTC.

The chain is built from TRBV16 and TRBJ2-7; D is possibly TRBD2 (6 bases). There are 14 residues in the CDR3. V was pared by 8 bases and J by 1 base, with 15 bases between. Looked up from germline, CDR1 is KGHSY and CDR2 is FQNENV. The DNA for the CDR3 is TGTGCCAGCCAGCAGACTAGGTCTTCCTACGAGCAGTACTTC. Protein sequence: CASQQTRSSYEQYF.

In DNA, the CDR3 is TGTGCCTGGAGTGTACGCGGTTATGGCTACACCTTC. Protein sequence: CAWSVRGYGYTF. The chain uses TRBV30 and TRBJ1-2; the D is unclear. The CDR3 covers 12 residues. The ends were cut back, 0 bases at V and 5 bases at J, with 7 bases in the middle. Germline assignment: CDR1 GTSNPN and CDR2 SVGIG (reference sequence).

A few counts support this clonotype. The genes are TRBV4-1 and TRBJ2-3; the D is unclear. V gave up 5 bases and J gave up 6 bases, with 12 bases separating them. This CDR3 has 13 amino acids. Germline lookup yields CDR1 MGHRA and CDR2 YSYEKL. In nucleotides, the CDR3 is TGCGCCAGCAGCGAACTGATAGGGGATACGCAGTATTTT. As protein: CASSELIGDTQYF.

The chain joins TRBV6-1 to TRBJ2-3; maybe TRBD1 (6 bases). The CDR3 extends over 12 amino acids. Deletions cut 8 bases from V and 4 bases from J, with 10 bases between. Per germline, CDR1 MNHNS and CDR2 SASEGT. This CDR3 reads CASRTVADTQYF. The CDR3 nucleotides are TGTGCCAGCCGGACAGTCGCAGATACGCAGTATTTT.

The genes are TRBV29-1 and TRBJ2-1; the D is unclear. Germline V gene sequence: CDR1 SQVTM, CDR2 ANQGSEA. The CDR3 has 12 amino acids. V was cut by 5 bases and J by 5 bases, with 10 bases left in between. CDR3 residues: CSVNGVNNEQFF. The CDR3 DNA reads as TGCAGCGTTAATGGGGTTAACAATGAGCAGTTCTTC.

The V gene is TRBV20-1, the J gene TRBJ1-1; 10 bases align to TRBD1. The CDR3 is 15 amino acids. Losses at the gene ends were 5 bases for V and 2 bases for J; bases not matched to a gene: 8. CDR1 is DFQATT, CDR2 SNEGSKA, per germline (reference sequence). CDR3 sequence: CSARDQTGGNTEAFF. DNA of the CDR3: TGCAGTGCTCGGGACCAGACAGGGGGCAACACTGAAGCTTTCTTT.

The chain links TRBV6-6 to TRBJ1-6; the match to TRBD1 covers 8 bases. Germline assignment: CDR1 MNHNY and CDR2 SVGAGI (reference sequence). J was trimmed by 10 bases and V by 9 bases; bases with no gene match: 8. This CDR3 comprises 13 residues. CDR3 region: CASADRGWSPLHF. In nucleotides, the CDR3 is TGTGCCAGTGCTGACAGGGGTTGGTCACCCCTCCACTTT.

The V call is TRBV9, the J call TRBJ2-1; D remains ambiguous. The V and J ends lost 2 bases and 6 bases respectively, with 12 bases between them. The CDR3 is 14 residues long. Looked up from germline, CDR1 is SGDLS and CDR2 is YYNGEE. The CDR3 is CASSVGYRANEQFF. CDR3 in DNA: TGTGCCAGCAGCGTGGGATATAGGGCCAATGAGCAGTTCTTC.

The chain uses TRBV20-1 and TRBJ1-5; 7 nucleotides line up with TRBD1. Germline CDR1 reads DFQATT; CDR2 reads SNEGSKA (reference sequence). The CDR3 totals 15 residues. The V gene end was trimmed by 4 bases and the J gene end by 4 bases; junction bases not matched to a gene: 10. As DNA, the CDR3 is TGCAGTGCTACTTTGGGGACAGCCCTTAATCAGCCCCAGCATTTT. Translation gives CSATLGTALNQPQHF.

This clonotype has only a few counts. The V and J genes are TRBV27 and TRBJ2-4; D possibly corresponds to TRBD2 (6 bases). Germline loops: CDR1 MNHEY, CDR2 SMNVEV (reference sequence). This CDR3 is 14 amino acids long. V was cut by 5 bases and J by 8 bases, with 16 bases left in between. CDR3 nucleotide sequence: TGTGCCAGCAGTCCCTCAGGACTATCGGACATTCAGTACTTC. It specifies CASSPSGLSDIQYF.